What follows are 30 T cell receptor beta chains derived from one specimen sequenced in a study of blood T cells in healthy people across ages. A second about 7 to 12 cycle PCR used barcoded and J-beta primers. TCRdb reanalysed the 5' RACE reads using MiXCR and keeps one entry per CDR3 protein. The sample yields roughly 2 million distinct CDR3 sequences, approximately 50% seen once. Specimen: blood. Source of these receptors: a woman aged 40-49 years in good health.

To note about this clonotype: The germline gene is not matched at one end of the junction; a read error may be the cause. This sequence joins TRBV5-6 and TRBJ2-3; 7 bases align to TRBD1. The CDR3 is made up of 13 amino acids. Germline CDR1 SGHDT, CDR2 YYEEEE. The CDR3 DNA follows: TGTGCCGGCAGACAGGGCAGGGCAGATACGCAGTATTTT. Protein product: CAGRQGRADTQYF.

The V call is TRBV11-2, the J call TRBJ2-5, with D tentatively TRBD2 (5 bases). The J call could be wrong; TRBJ2-7 is a better fit for the DNA end. The CDR3 loop spans 15 amino acids. CDR1 is SGHAT and CDR2 is FQNNGV in the germline V gene. The CDR3 region has the DNA TGTGCCAGCAGCTTAGTAGCTAGCCCTACCTACGAGCAGTACTTC. Residues: CASSLVASPTYEQYF.

This clonotype was picked up a small number of times. This chain links TRBV7-2 with TRBJ2-3, with 7 nucleotides matching TRBD2. The CDR3 length is 16 residues. The V segment lost 2 bases and the J segment 0 bases; nucleotides outside the gene matches: 5. CDR1 SGHTA and CDR2 FQGNSA come from the germline V gene. This CDR3 reads CASSLLWRGSTDTQYF. The CDR3 DNA reads TGTGCCAGCAGCTTATTGTGGCGGGGGAGCACAGATACGCAGTATTTT.

This clonotype came up once. V gene TRBV4-3 combines with J gene TRBJ2-5; TRBD2 agrees at 8 bases. Losses at the gene ends were 0 bases for V and 2 bases for J; bases not matched to a gene: 8. This CDR3 has 17 amino acids. Looked up from germline, CDR1 is LGHNA and CDR2 is YSLEER. The CDR3: CASSQDPGGGLQETQYF. The CDR3 nucleotides are TGCGCCAGCAGCCAAGATCCCGGGGGGGGCCTACAAGAGACCCAGTACTTC.

This clonotype was picked up a small number of times. The rearrangement links TRBV7-8 to TRBJ2-7; the D gene is possibly TRBD1 (5 bases). Germline lookup yields CDR1 SGHVS and CDR2 FQNEAQ. V dropped 1 base and J dropped 3 bases, with 19 bases sitting between them. The CDR3 extends over 17 amino acids. CDR3 nucleotide sequence: TGTGCCAGCAGCTTAGAACCTGGAAGACAGTCCGTCTACGAGCAGTACTTC. Its translation is CASSLEPGRQSVYEQYF.

As to this clonotype: The junction differs from germline at one of its ends, possibly a read error. The rearrangement uses TRBV10-3 and TRBJ2-3, with D possibly matching TRBD1 (7 bases). CDR1 is ENHRY and CDR2 is SYGVKD in the germline V gene. The CDR3 consists of 12 residues. The CDR3 region is CAITAGTETQYF. The CDR3 bases are TGTGCCATCACCGCGGGGACAGAGACGCAGTATTTT.

J is TRBJ1-2 and V is TRBV6-6; perhaps TRBD1 as D (5 bases). Trimming shortened V by 6 bases and J by 4 bases, and 18 bases separated the two germline ends. Germline V gene sequence: CDR1 MNHNY, CDR2 SVGAGI (reference sequence). This CDR3 spans 15 amino acids. CDR3 amino acids: CASREARGRPYGYTF. DNA for the CDR3: TGTGCCAGCAGAGAGGCGAGGGGACGTCCCTATGGCTACACCTTC.

This chain links TRBV5-1 with TRBJ2-7, with 9 bases identical to TRBD2. With the DNA end fitting TRBJ2-5 better, the J assignment may be wrong. The CDR3 is made up of 17 amino acids. CDR1 and CDR2 from the germline V gene are SGHRS and YFSETQ. CDR3 nucleotides: TGCGCCAGCAGCTATGGTACCGGGACTAGCCAGCGAGAGACCCAGTACTTC. Translation gives CASSYGTGTSQRETQYF.

Only a few counts were recorded for this clonotype. This chain connects TRBV5-1 to TRBJ2-1; 8 nucleotides align to TRBD1. Trimming at V came to 6 bases and at J to 8 bases, leaving 16 bases not matched to a gene. CDR1 is SGHRS and CDR2 is YFSETQ in the germline V gene. The CDR3 is made up of 16 amino acids. The CDR3 spells CASTYDGQGASDEQFF. For the CDR3, the DNA is TGCGCCAGCACCTACGACGGGCAGGGGGCTTCCGATGAGCAGTTCTTC.

The V gene is TRBV5-1, the J gene TRBJ2-1, with 11 bases fitting TRBD2. The germline V gene has CDR1 SGHRS and CDR2 YFSETQ. With 4 bases clipped from V and 7 bases from J, the junction kept 7 bases outside the gene matches. CDR3 length: 15 amino acids. CDR3 residues: CASSKLAGEGNEQFF. In DNA form, the CDR3 reads TGCGCCAGCAGCAAACTAGCGGGGGAGGGGAATGAGCAGTTCTTC.

This clonotype was detected only a few times. The chain carries TRBV5-1 and TRBJ2-1; D tentatively reads TRBD1 or TRBD2 (5 bases each). Trimming took 6 bases from V and 4 from J, leaving 23 bases between them. The CDR3 extends over 17 amino acids. Germline assignment: CDR1 SGHRS and CDR2 YFSETQ. This chain's CDR3 is CASTRSPGTTAYNEQFF. The CDR3 nucleotides are TGCGCCAGCACCCGCAGCCCCGGGACGACCGCATACAATGAGCAGTTCTTC.

The chain has TRBV13 and TRBJ2-5, with D possibly matching TRBD2 (6 bases). Trimming stripped 4 bases from V and 6 bases from J, with 12 bases between. The CDR3 covers 13 residues. Germline CDR1 is PRHDT and CDR2 is FYEKMQ (reference sequence). The CDR3 protein is CASSSRGGQTQYF. The CDR3 DNA follows: TGTGCCAGCAGCTCCCGGGGAGGCCAGACCCAGTACTTC.

The gene calls are TRBV20-1 and TRBJ2-3; either TRBD1 or TRBD2 may supply D (5 bases each). CDR1 DFQATT and CDR2 SNEGSKA come from the germline V gene (reference sequence). This CDR3 has 14 amino acids. The V and J ends lost 5 bases and 6 bases respectively, with 18 bases between them. The CDR3 loop is CSAPIRDLGDTQYF. In nucleotides, the CDR3 is TGCAGTGCTCCGATCCGGGACCTGGGGGATACGCAGTATTTT.

The rearrangement uses TRBV20-1 and TRBJ2-1; TRBD2 matches at 7 bases. The V segment lost 6 bases and the J segment 7 bases; nucleotides outside the gene matches: 9. Looked up from germline, CDR1 is DFQATT and CDR2 is SNEGSKA (reference sequence). This CDR3 comprises 13 residues. CDR3 sequence (DNA): TGCAGTGCCGGAGGGACTACCATAAATGAGCAGTTCTTC. Protein: CSAGGTTINEQFF.

The chain's CDR3 is CATSDWVGGAPDTQYF. For the CDR3, the DNA is TGTGCCACCAGTGATTGGGTCGGGGGGGCCCCGGATACGCAGTATTTT. The rearrangement joins TRBV24-1 to TRBJ2-3, with 8 bases that match TRBD2. CDR1 is KGHDR, CDR2 SFDVKD, per germline. The CDR3 spans 16 residues. The trim removed 2 bases at V and 6 bases at J, leaving 9 bases unmatched.

The chain employs TRBV7-3 and TRBJ1-6; D is ambiguous. Trimming pared 0 bases from V and 9 bases from J, leaving 12 bases between. Per the germline V gene, CDR1 is SGHTA and CDR2 is FQGTGA. This CDR3 is built from 15 residues. CDR3 amino acids: CASSLTASSGSPLHF. In DNA form, the CDR3 reads TGTGCCAGCAGCTTAACGGCCTCCTCCGGTTCACCCCTCCACTTT. Full variable domain (outside the CDR3, taken from reference TRBV7-3 and TRBJ1-6): GAGVSQTPSNKVTEKGKYVELRCDPISGHTALYWYRQSLGQGPEFLIYFQGTGAADDSGLPNDRFFAVRPEGSVSTLKIQRTERGDSAVYLCASSLTASSGSPLHFGNGTRLTVT.

Only a few counts were recorded for this clonotype. The rearrangement joins TRBV7-2 to TRBJ1-6; a weak D match, TRBD1 (6 bases). CDR3 length: 15 residues. The germline V and J ends were trimmed by 4 bases and 13 bases, with 20 bases remaining between them. Germline V CDR1 and CDR2: SGHTA, FQGNSA. In DNA, the CDR3 is TGTGCCAGCAGCTCCATTCGCGGACAGATGTCTCCCCTCCACTTT. Protein: CASSSIRGQMSPLHF.

The genes are TRBV6-6 and TRBJ2-4; D may be TRBD1 (6 bases). The CDR3 contains 16 residues. The V end lost 5 bases, the J end lost 2 bases, and 16 bases lay between the germline ends. Germline loops: CDR1 MNHNY, CDR2 SVGAGI (reference sequence). The CDR3 DNA reads as TGTGCCAGCAGTAATCAGGCACAGGGAACCAAAAACATTCAGTACTTC. This gives the protein CASSNQAQGTKNIQYF.

This chain connects TRBV4-3 to TRBJ1-6; D is undetermined. This CDR3 has 17 residues. V gave up 0 bases and J gave up 1 base, with 10 bases separating them. Germline V lookup: CDR1 LGHNA, CDR2 YSLEER. The CDR3 spells CASSQDRSLSYNSPLHF. CDR3 in DNA: TGCGCCAGCAGCCAAGATCGGTCCCTATCCTATAATTCACCCCTCCACTTT.

This chain links TRBV12-3 or TRBV12-4 with TRBJ1-1; D uncertain. This CDR3 spans 12 amino acids. Trimming removed 5 bases at V and 4 bases at J, with 8 bases between. The CDR3 reads CASSPFSTEAFF. CDR3 nucleotides: TGTGCCAGCAGTCCATTCAGCACTGAAGCTTTCTTT.

V is TRBV7-9 and J is TRBJ1-2; possible D gene TRBD1, 5 bases. In germline, CDR1 is SEHNR, CDR2 FQNEAQ (reference sequence). The CDR3 runs 16 residues. The ends were cut back, 5 bases at V and 4 bases at J, with 20 bases in the middle. CDR3 residues: CASSHAVGGWAYGYTF. In DNA, the CDR3 is TGTGCCAGCAGCCATGCGGTGGGGGGATGGGCCTATGGCTACACCTTC.

The chain employs TRBV20-1 and TRBJ1-2; no definite D call. CDR1 and CDR2 from the germline V gene are DFQATT and SNEGSKA (reference sequence). V lost 3 bases and J lost 5, with 4 bases in between. The CDR3 runs 10 residues. CDR3 nucleotides: TGCAGTGCTAGCCGTTATGGCTACACCTTC. It encodes CSASRYGYTF.

This clonotype occurred a few times. The chain joins TRBV5-6 to TRBJ2-1; no clear D gene. Germline CDR1 and CDR2: SGHDT and YYEEEE. Trimming stripped 4 bases from V and 4 bases from J, with 12 bases between. The CDR3 has 14 residues. The DNA for the CDR3 is TGTGCCAGCAGCGGAGACCAGGCTTACAATGAGCAGTTCTTC. Its translation is CASSGDQAYNEQFF.

This clonotype has a handful of counts. V and J are TRBV29-1 and TRBJ1-2; possibly TRBD1 for D (6 bases). Trimming stripped 1 base from V and 0 bases from J, with 12 bases between. The length of the CDR3 is 15 residues. Germline values: CDR1 SQVTM, CDR2 ANQGSEA. This CDR3 is CSVEGIQGANYGYTF. In DNA form, the CDR3 reads TGCAGCGTTGAAGGAATACAGGGAGCTAACTATGGCTACACCTTC. Drawing the rest from reference TRBV29-1 and TRBJ1-2, the complete variable domain is SAVISQKPSRDICQRGTSLTIQCQVDSQVTMMFWYRQQPGQSLTLIATANQGSEATYESGFVIDKFPISRPNLTFSTLTVSNMSPEDSSIYLCSVEGIQGANYGYTFGSGTRLTVV.

This clonotype was counted only a few times. The genes are TRBV18 and TRBJ2-1, with 12 nucleotides matching TRBD2. Trimming took 3 bases from V and 2 from J; bases not matched to a gene: 5. The CDR3 loop spans 17 amino acids. Germline CDR1 is KGHSH and CDR2 is LQKENI. CDR3 sequence (DNA): TGTGCCAGCTCACCTCGGACTAGCGGGGCGGCCTACAATGAGCAGTTCTTC. Translating it yields CASSPRTSGAAYNEQFF. Full variable domain (rest looked up from reference TRBV18 and TRBJ2-1): NAGVMQNPRHLVRRRGQEARLRCSPMKGHSHVYWYRQLPEEGLKFMVYLQKENIIDESGMPKERFSAEFPKEGPSILRIQQVVRGDSAAYFCASSPRTSGAAYNEQFFGPGTRLTVL.

CDR3 DNA: TGCGCCAGCAGCTTGGTGGGCGCAGATAGCACAGATACGCAGTATTTT. Encoded protein: CASSLVGADSTDTQYF. The gene calls are TRBV5-1 and TRBJ2-3, with D hard to call. In germline, CDR1 is SGHRS, CDR2 YFSETQ. The V end was cut by 0 bases, the J end by 0 bases, with 11 bases between. This CDR3 contains 16 residues.

This clonotype was recorded only once. This chain links TRBV20-1 with TRBJ2-1; 9 bases are a match to TRBD1. Per the germline V gene, CDR1 is DFQATT and CDR2 is SNEGSKA (reference sequence). V lost 3 bases, J lost 3 bases, and 6 bases stayed unmatched. CDR3 length equals 15 residues. The CDR3 is CSARRKTGGYNEQFF. The CDR3 DNA is TGCAGTGCTAGGCGGAAGACAGGGGGCTACAATGAGCAGTTCTTC.

This chain links TRBV12-3 or TRBV12-4 with TRBJ1-2; possible D gene TRBD1, 5 bases. Between the trimmed V and J ends, which lost 4 bases and 5 bases, there was a span of 20 bases. This CDR3 comprises 16 residues. As DNA, the CDR3 is TGTGCCAGCAGTTCCCGGGGCAGTTTAACTCTATATGGCTACACCTTC. It yields the protein CASSSRGSLTLYGYTF.

This chain joins TRBV20-1 and TRBJ2-7, with D unclear. Germline CDR1 is DFQATT and CDR2 is SNEGSKA (reference sequence). Trimming pared 6 bases from V and 2 bases from J, leaving 17 bases between. The CDR3 totals 14 residues. As DNA, the CDR3 is TGCAGTGCACCTAACCTACCTTCGACCTACGAGCAGTACTTC. Its translation: CSAPNLPSTYEQYF.

This chain links TRBV4-3 with TRBJ2-3; D uncertain. The V gene's germline CDR1 is LGHNA and CDR2 YSLEER. Between the trimmed V and J ends, which lost 1 base and 4 bases, there was a span of 6 bases. CDR3 size: 13 residues. CDR3: CASSQVIADTQYF. DNA of the CDR3: TGCGCCAGCAGCCAAGTAATCGCAGATACGCAGTATTTT.